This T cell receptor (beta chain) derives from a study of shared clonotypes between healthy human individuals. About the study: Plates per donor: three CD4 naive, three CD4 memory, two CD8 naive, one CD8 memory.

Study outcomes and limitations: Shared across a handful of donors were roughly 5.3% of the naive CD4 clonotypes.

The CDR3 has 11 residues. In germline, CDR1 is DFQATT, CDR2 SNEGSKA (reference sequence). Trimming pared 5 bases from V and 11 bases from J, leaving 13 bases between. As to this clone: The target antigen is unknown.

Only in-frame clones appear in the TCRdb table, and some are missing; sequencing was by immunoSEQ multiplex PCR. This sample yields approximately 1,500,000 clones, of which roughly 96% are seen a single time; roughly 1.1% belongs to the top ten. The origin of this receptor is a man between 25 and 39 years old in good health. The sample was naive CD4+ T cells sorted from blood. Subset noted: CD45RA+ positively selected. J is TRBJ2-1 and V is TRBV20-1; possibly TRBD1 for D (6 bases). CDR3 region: CSAEQGGKQFF. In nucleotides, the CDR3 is TGCAGTGCTGAACAAGGGGGTAAGCAGTTCTTC.